Detailed here is one T cell receptor (beta chain). Antigen: not known. These data belong to a study of monozygotic twins with inflammatory bowel disease. The CDR3 consists of 14 residues. Germline lookup yields CDR1 LGHDT and CDR2 YNNKEL (reference sequence). TCRdb re-called the 5' RACE reads and shows each CDR3 protein once, DNA omitted. This sample's clone table lists some 450,000 distinct CDR3 sequences. Broader study findings: Compared with healthy co-twins, IBD patients showed reduced TCRbeta repertoire diversity by inverse Simpson.

The V call is TRBV3-1, the J call TRBJ1-1. The sample consisted of blood. The sequence was collected from a human donor with ulcerative colitis or Crohn's disease, or a healthy co-twin of an affected twin (not recorded which). CDR3 sequence: CASSHYPQNTEAFF.